This TCR beta chain was obtained from a study of blood T cell repertoires in COVID-19. Profiled with immunoSEQ multiplex PCR; TCRdb holds only in-frame clones, not every one. The table shows about 260,000 clones, with roughly 88% occurring only once. V was clipped by 1 base and J by 5 bases; unmatched bases: 3. Germline loops: CDR1 MGHRA, CDR2 YSYEKL. The CDR3 is 15 residues long. Participant age was roughly 18 to 100 years, and participants resided in roughly 25 US areas. The rearrangement uses TRBV4-1 and TRBJ2-7; TRBD2 matches 12 bases. This TCR derives from a woman between 40 and 55 years old with acute COVID-19. The sample consisted of PBMCs or T cells enriched from blood (not recorded which). The CDR3 is CASSQGLAGVNEQYF. In DNA, the CDR3 is TGCGCCAGCAGCCAAGGACTAGCGGGAGTGAACGAGCAGTACTTC.